A single sample gave rise to the 25 T cell receptor beta chains below, sequenced in a study of blood T cell repertoires in COVID-19. Only in-frame clones appear in the TCRdb table, and some are missing; sequencing was by immunoSEQ multiplex PCR. The top ten hold under 2% of the sample, which has 250,000 to 400,000 clones, 85% seen once. Specimen: PBMCs or T cells enriched from blood (not recorded which). These receptors all come from a woman in her twenties or thirties who had been exposed to COVID-19.

The DNA of the CDR3 is TGTGCCAGCAGCCGACCCTCCCGGGCGGAGGGCCTAGGCTACACCTTC. Amino acid sequence: CASSRPSRAEGLGYTF. The chain couples TRBV6-6 to TRBJ1-2; unclear D gene. Germline CDR1 and CDR2: MNHNY and SVGAGI (reference sequence). V was cut by 6 bases and J by 8 bases, with 25 bases left in between. The CDR3 is made up of 16 amino acids.

The chain links TRBV7-9 to TRBJ2-1, with 7 bases identical to TRBD2. V lost 0 bases and J lost 5; bases outside the gene matches: 1. Germline V gene sequence: CDR1 SEHNR, CDR2 FQNEAQ (reference sequence). The CDR3 has 14 amino acids. The DNA for the CDR3 is TGTGCCAGCAGCTTAGCGGGGGGGAACAATGAGCAGTTCTTC. It yields the protein CASSLAGGNNEQFF. Together with reference TRBV7-9 and TRBJ2-1, the CDR3 gives the full variable domain: DTGVSQNPRHKITKRGQNVTFRCDPISEHNRLYWYRQTLGQGPEFLTYFQNEAQLEKSRLLSDRFSAERPKGSFSTLEIQRTEQGDSAMYLCASSLAGGNNEQFFGPGTRLTVL.

The chain carries TRBV21-1 and TRBJ2-6; the table's D call, TRBD1, has no DNA check behind it. TRBV21-1 is termed a pseudogene. The CDR3 totals 15 residues. The CDR3 sequence: CANSKETTGANVLTF. The CDR3 nucleotides read TGTGCCAACAGCAAAGAGACAACTGGGGCCAACGTCCTGACTTTC.

This CDR3 is CASSFGGTGANVLTF. CDR3 coding DNA: TGTGCCAGCAGTTTTGGCGGCACTGGGGCCAACGTCCTGACTTTC. V gene TRBV28 combines with J gene TRBJ2-6; D not certain. With 3 bases removed from V and 2 bases from J, the gap between germline ends came to 8 bases. Germline V gene sequence: CDR1 MDHEN, CDR2 SYDVKM. The CDR3 length is 15 residues.

This clone has just a few counts. V usage is TRBV25-1 and J usage is TRBJ1-1; D call uncertain. Germline V CDR1 and CDR2: MGHDK, SYGVNS. This CDR3 spans 13 amino acids. The ends were cut back, 3 bases at V and 1 base at J, with 6 bases in the middle. The CDR3 is CASSEGANTEAFF. In DNA form, the CDR3 reads TGTGCCAGCAGTGAGGGCGCGAACACTGAAGCTTTCTTT.

The V and J genes are TRBV10-1 and TRBJ1-1; possible D gene TRBD1, 6 bases. Trimming took 3 bases from V and 4 from J, leaving 15 bases between them. This CDR3 is 15 amino acids long. The germline V gene encodes CDR1 WNHNN and CDR2 SYGVQD (reference sequence). The CDR3 spells CASSETGGGLTEAFF. CDR3 in DNA: TGCGCCAGCAGTGAAACGGGCGGGGGGCTCACTGAAGCTTTCTTT.

V gene TRBV7-3 combines with J gene TRBJ2-7; 9 nucleotides match TRBD2. Germline CDR1 SGHTA, CDR2 FQGTGA. The CDR3 runs 15 residues. The V gene end was trimmed by 6 bases and the J gene end by 0 bases; junction bases not matched to a gene: 6. The CDR3 DNA reads TGTGCCAGCAGTCAAGTAGCGGGGGTCTCCTACGAGCAGTACTTC. Its translation: CASSQVAGVSYEQYF.

The chain employs TRBV6-1 and TRBJ2-7, with unresolved D. CDR1 is MNHNS, CDR2 SASEGT, per germline. The CDR3 contains 11 residues. The germline V and J ends were trimmed by 3 bases and 4 bases, with 4 bases remaining between them. The chain's CDR3 is CASSDAYEQYF. The CDR3 DNA sequence: TGTGCCAGCAGTGACGCGTACGAGCAGTACTTC.

The V gene is TRBV12-3 or TRBV12-4, the J gene TRBJ1-2; TRBD1 agrees at 8 bases. The CDR3 runs to 13 residues. The junction had 7 bases not matched to a gene; V was cut back by 3 bases and J by 10 bases. The CDR3 nucleotides read TGTGCCAGCAGTTTTTCAGGGGGCGCAGACTACACCTTC. Its protein is CASSFSGGADYTF.

V and J are TRBV6-4 and TRBJ2-3, with TRBD1 matching over 9 bases. Germline V lookup: CDR1 MRHNA, CDR2 SNTAGT. CDR3 length: 14 amino acids. The V segment lost 6 bases and the J segment 3 bases; nucleotides outside the gene matches: 4. For the CDR3, the DNA is TGTGCCAGCAGCAGGGACAGGGCAACAGATACGCAGTATTTT. Translating it yields CASSRDRATDTQYF.

This chain connects TRBV3-1 (or the pseudogene TRBV3-2) to TRBJ2-5; 8 bases agree with TRBD2. With V trimmed by 4 bases and J by 5 bases, 12 bases remained unmatched. The germline gives CDR1 LGHDT, CDR2 YNNKEL (reference sequence). This CDR3 contains 16 residues. The CDR3 region is CASSLVESGSRETQYF. In DNA, the CDR3 is TGTGCCAGCAGCCTGGTGGAGAGCGGGAGTAGGGAGACCCAGTACTTC.

As for this clone: The identical CDR3 is also encoded by other nucleotide sequences in the sample. The V and J genes are TRBV5-1 and TRBJ1-4; possibly TRBD1 for D (6 bases). The CDR3 loop spans 14 amino acids. The V gene lost 0 bases and the J gene lost 7 bases, with 10 bases spanning the gap. Germline CDR1 reads SGHRS; CDR2 reads YFSETQ. The CDR3 protein is CASSLDRAGEKLFF. CDR3 coding DNA: TGCGCCAGCAGCTTGGACAGGGCCGGTGAAAAACTGTTTTTT.

The V and J genes are TRBV5-1 and TRBJ2-7; 9 positions match TRBD1. The J segment lost 6 bases and the V segment lost 1 base, leaving 5 bases of the junction unmatched. Germline V CDR1 and CDR2: SGHRS, YFSETQ. The CDR3 spans 14 residues. The DNA of the CDR3 is TGCGCCAGCAGCTTGCGGAAACAGGGGGCCGAGCAGTACTTC. Its protein product is CASSLRKQGAEQYF. The whole variable domain, remainder taken from reference TRBV5-1 and TRBJ2-7, is KAGVTQTPRYLIKTRGQQVTLSCSPISGHRSVSWYQQTPGQGLQFLFEYFSETQRNKGNFPGRFSGRQFSNSRSEMNVSTLELGDSALYLCASSLRKQGAEQYFGPGTRLTVT.

This sequence joins TRBV28 and TRBJ1-6, with 8 bases matching TRBD1. The CDR3 runs to 15 residues. The J segment lost 8 bases and the V segment lost 5 bases, leaving 8 bases of the junction unmatched. In germline, CDR1 is MDHEN, CDR2 SYDVKM. The CDR3 DNA reads as TGTGCCAGCAGTACCATCGGACAGGGTTATTCACCCCTCCACTTT. The encoded protein is CASSTIGQGYSPLHF.

This chain links TRBV27 with TRBJ2-7; 7 bases are shared with TRBD1. The V and J ends lost 5 bases and 3 bases, in that order; junction bases with no gene match: 13. From germline, CDR1 is MNHEY and CDR2 SMNVEV (reference sequence). The CDR3 contains 16 residues. The chain's CDR3 is CASSISGQVRFYEQYF. CDR3 DNA sequence: TGTGCCAGCAGTATCAGCGGACAGGTCCGGTTCTACGAGCAGTACTTC.

The chain couples TRBV6-5 to TRBJ2-1; 7 nucleotides agree with TRBD2. The CDR3 spans 15 residues. V shed 4 bases, J shed 6 bases, and the junction held 9 bases outside the gene matches. Germline V lookup: CDR1 MNHEY, CDR2 SVGAGI. The CDR3 sequence is CASSFRDYRANEQFF. CDR3 DNA sequence: TGTGCCAGCAGTTTCCGGGACTATAGGGCCAATGAGCAGTTCTTC.

This rearrangement joins TRBV5-1 to TRBJ2-1, with 7 bases matching TRBD1. Germline V gene data show CDR1 as SGHRS and CDR2 as YFSETQ. The CDR3 runs 14 residues. J lost 6 bases, V lost 4 bases, and 7 bases had no gene match. The CDR3 DNA sequence: TGCGCCAGCAGCGGGGACAGTTCGTTCAATGAGCAGTTCTTC. Protein sequence: CASSGDSSFNEQFF.

This chain uses TRBV9 with TRBJ2-1; the D is unclear. In germline, CDR1 is SGDLS, CDR2 YYNGEE. V lost 0 bases and J 3 bases, leaving 13 bases between the germline ends. The CDR3 contains 16 residues. CDR3 sequence: CASSVGWSRRYNEQFF. The CDR3 DNA is TGTGCCAGCAGCGTAGGTTGGAGTAGACGCTACAATGAGCAGTTCTTC.

The rearrangement uses TRBV10-3 and TRBJ1-5; 9 nucleotides agree with TRBD1. Germline V gene data show CDR1 as ENHRY and CDR2 as SYGVKD. The trim removed 2 bases at V and 2 bases at J, leaving 10 bases unmatched. CDR3 length: 18 residues. The CDR3 reads CAISERTPGQGGNQPQHF. In nucleotides, the CDR3 is TGTGCCATCAGTGAGAGGACGCCGGGACAGGGAGGCAATCAGCCCCAGCATTTT.

The chain has TRBV19 and TRBJ1-5, with D maybe TRBD1 (6 bases). The germline gives CDR1 LNHDA, CDR2 SQIVND (reference sequence). Trimming removed 6 bases at V and 1 base at J, with 13 bases between. The CDR3 totals 15 residues. CDR3: CASSQGGASNQPQHF. The DNA of the CDR3 is TGTGCCAGTAGCCAAGGGGGGGCGAGCAATCAGCCCCAGCATTTT.

This clone was detected a few times. The chain is built from TRBV28 and TRBJ2-1; D uncertain. CDR1 is MDHEN, CDR2 SYDVKM, per germline. The CDR3 extends over 12 amino acids. Trimming took 5 bases from V and 6 from J, leaving 8 bases between them. The CDR3 nucleotides are TGTGCCAGCAGTCCCTTTTTCAATGAGCAGTTCTTC. This translates into CASSPFFNEQFF.

The count of this clone is one. V and J are TRBV19 and TRBJ2-3, with TRBD2 matching over 7 bases. J gave up 6 bases and V 7 bases, and 10 bases lay outside the gene matches. Germline-derived CDR1 and CDR2 are LNHDA and SQIVND (reference sequence). The CDR3 runs 14 residues. The CDR3 is CASKSGTGRDTQYF. The DNA for the CDR3 is TGTGCCAGTAAAAGCGGGACTGGTCGGGATACGCAGTATTTT.

This chain links TRBV2 with TRBJ2-3, with 10 bases identical to TRBD2. This CDR3 is built from 18 residues. J gave up 6 bases and V 1 base, and 13 bases lay outside the gene matches. Germline V gene data show CDR1 as SNHLY and CDR2 as FYNNEI. The CDR3, as DNA: TGTGCCAGCAGTGAAGTCGTGGCTAGCGGGAGAATAGCGGATACGCAGTATTTT. It encodes CASSEVVASGRIADTQYF. Drawing the rest from reference TRBV2 and TRBJ2-3, the complete variable domain is EPEVTQTPSHQVTQMGQEVILRCVPISNHLYFYWYRQILGQKVEFLVSFYNNEISEKSEIFDDQFSVERPDGSNFTLKIRSTKLEDSAMYFCASSEVVASGRIADTQYFGPGTRLTVL.

The V call is TRBV29-1, the J call TRBJ1-3; tentative D call: TRBD1 (5 bases). This CDR3 contains 14 residues. The germline V gene encodes CDR1 SQVTM and CDR2 ANQGSEA. The ends were cut back, 3 bases at V and 4 bases at J, with 13 bases in the middle. The CDR3 sequence is CSVDGGLSGNTIYF. In DNA, the CDR3 is TGCAGCGTTGATGGGGGACTTTCGGGAAACACCATATATTTT. Variable domain in full (rest from reference TRBV29-1 and TRBJ1-3): SAVISQKPSRDICQRGTSLTIQCQVDSQVTMMFWYRQQPGQSLTLIATANQGSEATYESGFVIDKFPISRPNLTFSTLTVSNMSPEDSSIYLCSVDGGLSGNTIYFGEGSWLTVV.

This clone has just one count. The chain combines TRBV29-1 with TRBJ2-5; 8 bases fit TRBD2. There are 15 residues in the CDR3. The V and J ends lost 4 bases and 4 bases, in that order; junction bases with no gene match: 11. Per the germline V gene, CDR1 is SQVTM and CDR2 is ANQGSEA. In DNA form, the CDR3 reads TGCAGCGTTGTGGGGGGGTTAGCGGGGAGAGAGACCCAGTACTTC. Residues: CSVVGGLAGRETQYF.